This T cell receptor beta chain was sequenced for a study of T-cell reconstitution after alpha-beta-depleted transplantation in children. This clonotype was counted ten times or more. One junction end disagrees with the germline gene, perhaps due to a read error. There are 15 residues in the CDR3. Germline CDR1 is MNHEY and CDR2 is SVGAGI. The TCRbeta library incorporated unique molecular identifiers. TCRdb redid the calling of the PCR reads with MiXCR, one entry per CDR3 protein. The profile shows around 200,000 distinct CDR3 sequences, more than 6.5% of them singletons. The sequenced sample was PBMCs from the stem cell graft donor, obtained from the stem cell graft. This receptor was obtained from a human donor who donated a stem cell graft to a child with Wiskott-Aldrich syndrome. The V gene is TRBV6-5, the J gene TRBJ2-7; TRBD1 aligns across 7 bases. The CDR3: CASNYRDRAAYEQYF. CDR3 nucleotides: TGTGCCAGCAATTACCGGGACAGAGCGGCCTACGAGCAGTACTTC.